A single sample gave rise to the 21 T cell receptor beta chains below, sequenced in a study of blood T cell repertoires in COVID-19 (dated by TCRdb to the early 2020s). Library preparation employed the immunoSEQ multiplex PCR assay. TCRdb re-hosts the immuneACCESS table, in-frame sequences only. Its copies lack some clones; in the studies checked, an unresolved V gene accounts for under half of them, and the cause for the rest is not known. In this sample the table shows about 350,000 clones, more than 75% of which occur a single time. About 6% of the sample rests with the top ten. What was sequenced was peripheral blood. Receptor source: a woman between 50 and 59 years old with COVID-19, enrolled during active disease.

As for this clone: One end of the junction is discordant with germline, which a read error may explain. The chain couples TRBV7-7 to TRBJ2-5, with TRBD1 matching 9 bases. The CDR3 totals 18 residues. Germline loops: CDR1 SSHAT, CDR2 FNYEAQ (reference sequence). The CDR3 DNA follows: TGTGCTAGCAGCTCAGGAATCCGGACAGGGGTATCCGGGGAGACCCAGTACTTC. Protein product: CASSSGIRTGVSGETQYF.

The chain's CDR3 is CAPRGVAGARSYEQYF. CDR3 bases: TGTGCCCCACGGGGGGTAGCGGGAGCTAGGTCCTACGAGCAGTACTTC. The chain is built from TRBV15 and TRBJ2-7; TRBD2 matches at 9 bases. The germline CDR1 and CDR2 sequences are LNHNV and YYDKDF (reference sequence). The CDR3 contains 16 residues. V was pared by 11 bases and J by 1 base, with 15 bases of the junction left unmatched. The variable domain in full, with the rest retrieved from reference TRBV15 and TRBJ2-7, is DAMVIQNPRYQVTQFGKPVTLSCSQTLNHNVMYWYQQKSSQAPKLLFHYYDKDFNNEADTPDNFQSRRPNTSFCFLDIRSPGLGDTAMYLCAPRGVAGARSYEQYFGPGTRLTVT.

The chain joins TRBV3-1 (or the pseudogene TRBV3-2) to TRBJ1-3, with D possibly being TRBD1 (5 bases). CDR1 is LGHDT, CDR2 YNNKEL, per germline (reference sequence). The V end was cut by 3 bases, the J end by 0 bases, with 15 bases between. The CDR3 runs to 17 residues. CDR3 amino acids: CASSQRQQESSGNTIYF. The CDR3, as DNA: TGTGCCAGCAGCCAGAGACAGCAGGAGAGCTCTGGAAACACCATATATTTT.

Here the CDR3 DNA reads TGTGCCAGCAGCAAGAGACAGGGGGCGCAAATTACCGGGGAGCTGTTTTTT. Residues: CASSKRQGAQITGELFF. The chain joins TRBV14 to TRBJ2-2; the match to TRBD1 covers 10 bases. With V trimmed by 5 bases and J by 5 bases, 11 bases remained unmatched. Germline lookup yields CDR1 SGHDN and CDR2 FVKESK. The CDR3 runs to 17 residues. Drawing the rest from reference TRBV14 and TRBJ2-2, the complete variable domain is EAGVTQFPSHSVIEKGQTVTLRCDPISGHDNLYWYRRVMGKEIKFLLHFVKESKQDESGMPNNRFLAERTGGTYSTLKVQPAELEDSGVYFCASSKRQGAQITGELFFGEGSRLTVL.

This clone was seen more than once but under ten times. The chain couples TRBV7-9 to TRBJ2-1; D ambiguous. V shed 5 bases and J shed 10 bases, with 12 bases lying between them. The CDR3 sequence is 12 residues long. Germline assignment: CDR1 SEHNR and CDR2 FQNEAQ (reference sequence). The CDR3 DNA reads as TGTGCCAGCAGCCCGGGTTTCCTGGAGCAGTTCTTC. Translated, it gives CASSPGFLEQFF.

As DNA, the CDR3 is TGTGCCAGCAGCTCCAGGGAGCAGTTCTTC. It translates to CASSSREQFF. This chain uses TRBV7-9 with TRBJ2-1, with unresolved D. V lost 4 bases and J lost 10, with 5 bases in between. Germline V lookup: CDR1 SEHNR, CDR2 FQNEAQ (reference sequence). This CDR3 is 10 amino acids long.

The rearrangement links TRBV19 to TRBJ1-5, with 7 bases aligning to TRBD1. CDR1 and CDR2 (germline): LNHDA, SQIVND (reference sequence). The CDR3 spans 16 residues. Losses at the gene ends were 3 bases for V and 7 bases for J; bases not matched to a gene: 12. The chain's CDR3 is CASSMSHSGGRQPQHF. In nucleotides, the CDR3 is TGTGCCAGTAGTATGTCGCACTCAGGGGGGAGGCAGCCCCAGCATTTT.

This chain joins TRBV12-3 or TRBV12-4 and TRBJ1-5; unclear D gene. The V end lost 3 bases, the J end lost 0 bases, and 3 bases lay between the germline ends. The CDR3 has 13 amino acids. For the CDR3, the DNA is TGTGCCAGCAGTTTGAGTAGCAATCAGCCCCAGCATTTT. It codes for CASSLSSNQPQHF.

The chain carries TRBV28 and TRBJ2-7, with TRBD2 matching 10 bases. This CDR3 has 18 amino acids. V shed 6 bases and J 1 base; nucleotides not matched to a gene: 15. Germline V CDR1 and CDR2: MDHEN, SYDVKM. The CDR3 DNA follows: TGTGCCAGCAGCGACCCGACGGGGGCTAGCGGGAGTTCCTACGAGCAGTACTTC. It specifies CASSDPTGASGSSYEQYF. The full variable domain, completed using reference TRBV28 and TRBJ2-7, is DVKVTQSSRYLVKRTGEKVFLECVQDMDHENMFWYRQDPGLGLRLIYFSYDVKMKEKGDIPEGYSVSREKKERFSLILESASTNQTSMYLCASSDPTGASGSSYEQYFGPGTRLTVT.

The chain joins TRBV6-4 to TRBJ2-7; TRBD1 aligns across 9 bases. Trimming at V came to 9 bases and at J to 0 bases, leaving 3 bases not matched to a gene. CDR3 length: 13 amino acids. The germline V gene has CDR1 MRHNA and CDR2 SNTAGT. The CDR3 nucleotides are TGTGCCAGGGGACAGGGCCCCTCCTACGAGCAGTACTTC. Encoded protein: CARGQGPSYEQYF.

This chain connects TRBV30 to TRBJ1-5, with D possibly being TRBD1 (5 bases). The CDR3 runs to 15 residues. Trimming cost V 5 bases and J 2 bases, with 16 bases left between them. Germline V gene lookup returns CDR1 GTSNPN and CDR2 SVGIG (reference sequence). CDR3 in amino acids: CAWAARGRGNQPQHF. DNA for the CDR3: TGTGCCTGGGCCGCCCGGGGGAGAGGCAATCAGCCCCAGCATTTT.

The chain is built from TRBV5-1 and TRBJ1-2; D is ambiguous. Germline loops: CDR1 SGHRS, CDR2 YFSETQ. This CDR3 contains 18 residues. Trimming removed 1 base from V and 4 bases from J, with 23 bases in between. CDR3 amino acids: CASSLSSAAASLPYGYTF. CDR3 DNA: TGCGCCAGCAGCTTGTCTTCCGCCGCGGCCTCCCTTCCCTATGGCTACACCTTC.

The table lists this clone with a few counts. V usage is TRBV4-2 and J usage is TRBJ1-1; 9 bases map to TRBD1. From germline, CDR1 is LGHNA and CDR2 YNFKEQ. V gave up 2 bases and J gave up 3 bases; unmatched junction bases: 7. The CDR3 has 16 residues. The CDR3 reads CASSQPGQGSDTEAFF. The DNA for the CDR3 is TGTGCCAGCAGCCAACCTGGACAGGGGTCGGACACTGAAGCTTTCTTT.

The CDR3 DNA is TGTGCCAGCAGCTTAACGGGAGCCAAGCCCGAGCAGTACTTC. Protein product: CASSLTGAKPEQYF. This chain uses TRBV7-6 with TRBJ2-7; the D gene is possibly TRBD2 (6 bases). The V gene lost 2 bases and the J gene lost 6 bases, with 14 bases spanning the gap. From germline, CDR1 is SGHVS and CDR2 FNYEAQ. CDR3 length: 14 amino acids.

This sequence joins TRBV5-4 and TRBJ2-1; D perhaps matches TRBD2 (6 bases). The ends were cut back, 0 bases at V and 4 bases at J, with 20 bases in the middle. The germline CDR1 and CDR2 sequences are SGHNT and YYREEE (reference sequence). The CDR3 loop spans 18 amino acids. The chain's CDR3 is CASSLELASVSLYNEQFF. The CDR3 DNA is TGTGCCAGCAGCTTGGAGCTGGCTAGCGTCTCGTTATACAATGAGCAGTTCTTC.

CDR3 sequence: CASSPEGRGYGYTF. The CDR3 bases are TGTGCCAGCAGCCCCGAGGGTCGGGGGTATGGCTACACCTTC. The chain is built from TRBV5-6 and TRBJ1-2; TRBD1 might be the D (5 bases). The CDR3 extends over 14 amino acids. CDR1 is SGHDT, CDR2 YYEEEE, per germline. V dropped 4 bases and J dropped 5 bases, with 15 bases sitting between them.

Only one count was recorded for this clone. This chain joins TRBV6-5 and TRBJ1-1; no clear D. CDR3 size: 13 residues. From germline, CDR1 is MNHEY and CDR2 SVGAGI. Deletions cut 8 bases from V and 1 base from J, with 11 bases between. CDR3 coding DNA: TGTGCCAGCTACCGTTCGGGGAACACTGAAGCTTTCTTT. It encodes CASYRSGNTEAFF.

The chain has TRBV2 and TRBJ2-5, with unresolved D. CDR1 is SNHLY, CDR2 FYNNEI, per germline. The CDR3 is 13 amino acids. Trimming cost V 6 bases and J 1 base, with 9 bases left between them. The CDR3, as DNA: TGTGCCAGCAGCCTTGAGGCCCAAGAGACCCAGTACTTC. It encodes CASSLEAQETQYF.

J is TRBJ2-2 and V is TRBV6-5; D possibly corresponds to TRBD1 (6 bases). Looked up from germline, CDR1 is MNHEY and CDR2 is SVGAGI. The CDR3 loop spans 14 amino acids. V was pared by 6 bases and J by 7 bases, with 15 bases between. DNA of the CDR3: TGTGCCAGCAGGGGGGCCCCTCCGGGCGGGGAGCTGTTTTTT. This gives the protein CASRGAPPGGELFF.

The CDR3 reads CATSDGPGQGLGTDTQYF. The CDR3 DNA is TGTGCCACCAGTGATGGCCCGGGACAGGGCTTAGGCACAGATACGCAGTATTTT. This chain uses TRBV24-1 with TRBJ2-3, with 9 bases fitting TRBD1. Per the germline V gene, CDR1 is KGHDR and CDR2 is SFDVKD. The CDR3 length is 18 residues. V lost 3 bases to trimming and J lost 1 base; unmatched junction nucleotides: 10.

The genes are TRBV3-1 (or the pseudogene TRBV3-2) and TRBJ2-7; the match to TRBD1 covers 7 bases. The ends lost 0 bases at V and 3 bases at J; junction bases unmatched: 8. CDR1 and CDR2 (germline): LGHDT, YNNKEL (reference sequence). The CDR3 is 16 amino acids. CDR3 nucleotides: TGTGCCAGCAGCCAAGATCGTGGACAGGTGTTCTACGAGCAGTACTTC. This gives the protein CASSQDRGQVFYEQYF.